Below are 24 T cell receptor beta chains sequenced from a single sample in a study of blood T cells in healthy people across ages (dated by TCRdb to between 2014 and 2017). Library creation used 5' RACE. TCRdb lists the instrument as Illumina HiSeq 2500. A second about 6 to 11 cycle PCR used a sample-barcoded 5' primer and a J-beta primer mix. TCRdb reanalyzed the raw reads on its own, using fastp at Q25 for trimming and MiXCR for clone calling, and kept in-frame beta chains. Each record represents a unique CDR3 protein, reported with the most common genes and DNA among its rows. The sample records some 1.4 million distinct CDR3 sequences, 42% of which are singletons. The ten largest clones represent roughly 7.9% of the sample. Sequencing was carried out using blood. Receptors originate from a woman in her late teens or twenties in good health.

V gene TRBV11-2 combines with J gene TRBJ1-2; tentatively, D is TRBD1 (5 bases). V was shortened by 4 bases and J by 2 bases, with 14 bases between the two germline ends. The germline V gene encodes CDR1 SGHAT and CDR2 FQNNGV. The CDR3 has 15 residues. This CDR3 is CASSSYRGENYGYTF. Here the CDR3 DNA reads TGTGCCAGCAGCTCATACAGAGGGGAGAACTATGGCTACACCTTC.

This chain connects TRBV4-1 to TRBJ2-5; D not certain. The J call may be mistaken, given a closer DNA end match to TRBJ2-7. Germline V gene sequence: CDR1 MGHRA, CDR2 YSYEKL. The CDR3 length is 16 residues. CDR3 in amino acids: CASSRRPTQSQNEQYF. The DNA for the CDR3 is TGCGCCAGCAGCCGACGACCAACCCAAAGCCAGAACGAGCAGTACTTC.

V gene TRBV6-2 or TRBV6-3 combines with J gene TRBJ1-2; weak D call: TRBD1 (5 bases). This CDR3 spans 14 amino acids. V was shortened by 2 bases and J by 4 bases, with 11 bases between the two germline ends. Germline CDR1 is MNHEY and CDR2 is SVGEGT. CDR3 in amino acids: CASSYAGQVYGYTF. For the CDR3, the DNA is TGTGCCAGCAGTTACGCGGGGCAAGTCTATGGCTACACCTTC.

This chain joins TRBV20-1 and TRBJ2-7; 14 nucleotides line up with TRBD2. TRBJ2-5 matches the DNA end more closely, so the J call is doubtful. The CDR3 is made up of 19 amino acids. Germline CDR1 is DFQATT and CDR2 is SNEGSKA (reference sequence). In DNA form, the CDR3 reads TGCAGTGCTAGAGTCCCCTCCTCCTCCGGGACTAGCGGGGGTGAGACCCAGTACTTC. Residues: CSARVPSSSGTSGGETQYF.

Comments on this clonotype: One end of the junction fails to match germline, which may point to a read error. This sequence joins TRBV6-1 and TRBJ2-7; 9 bases map to TRBD2. The CDR3 is 15 residues long. Per the germline V gene, CDR1 is MNHNS and CDR2 is SASEGT. The CDR3 protein is CASIEWLAGTYEQYF. CDR3 sequence (DNA): TGTGCAAGCATCGAATGGCTAGCGGGGACCTACGAGCAGTACTTC.

Points on this clonotype: A much larger clone lies one base from this, so it may be a read error. V usage is TRBV29-1 and J usage is TRBJ2-1; D gene ambiguous. Per the germline V gene, CDR1 is SQVTM and CDR2 is ANQGSEA. V shed 5 bases and J shed 4 bases, with 9 bases lying between them. This CDR3 comprises 12 residues. The CDR3 reads CSVKAKYNEQFF. The DNA of the CDR3 is TGCAGCGTTAAAGCGAAGTACAATGAGCAGTTCTTC.

The genes are TRBV15 and TRBJ2-3, with 7 bases fitting TRBD1. The V gene's germline CDR1 is LNHNV and CDR2 YYDKDF (reference sequence). J gave up 0 bases and V 2 bases, and 5 bases lay outside the gene matches. The CDR3 has 16 amino acids. CDR3 in DNA: TGTGCCACCAGCAGACGAACGGGACAGAGCACAGATACGCAGTATTTT. Translation: CATSRRTGQSTDTQYF.

J is TRBJ2-4 and V is TRBV2, with TRBD1 matching 7 bases. Per germline, CDR1 SNHLY and CDR2 FYNNEI. The CDR3 loop spans 14 amino acids. V was pared by 4 bases and J by 3 bases, with 3 bases of the junction left unmatched. Here the CDR3 reads CASSGTGVKNIQYF. The CDR3 coding sequence is TGTGCCAGCAGTGGGACAGGAGTCAAAAACATTCAGTACTTC.

This clonotype was seen more than once but under ten times. This chain links TRBV2 with TRBJ2-7; D is unclear. The CDR3 extends over 13 amino acids. Germline lookup yields CDR1 SNHLY and CDR2 FYNNEI. Trimming took off 7 bases at V and 0 bases at J, with 10 bases between the two ends. In nucleotides, the CDR3 is TGTGCCAGCAATTCCGTACACTCCTACGAGCAGTACTTC. Amino acid sequence: CASNSVHSYEQYF.

This chain joins TRBV9 and TRBJ2-3; 12 positions agree with TRBD2. Germline V gives CDR1 SGDLS, CDR2 YYNGEE. This CDR3 spans 16 amino acids. After removal of 6 bases from V and 3 bases from J, the junction contained 8 bases not matched to a gene. The CDR3 spells CASTVTSGGKTDTQYF. CDR3 sequence (DNA): TGTGCCAGCACCGTTACTAGCGGGGGGAAAACAGATACGCAGTATTTT.

The rearrangement joins TRBV3-1 to TRBJ2-5; no clear D. CDR3 size: 12 residues. Germline CDR1 LGHDT, CDR2 YNNKEL (reference sequence). V lost 1 base and J 12 bases, leaving 12 bases between the germline ends. The CDR3 nucleotides read TGTGCCAGCAGCCAAGCAAGAGCCTCGAAGTACTTC. It yields the protein CASSQARASKYF.

This chain connects TRBV7-9 to TRBJ2-7, with D hard to call. Per the germline V gene, CDR1 is SEHNR and CDR2 is FQNEAQ (reference sequence). Trimming stripped 5 bases from V and 7 bases from J, with 18 bases between. The CDR3 runs 14 residues. CDR3 DNA: TGTGCCAGCAGCCCGGCCGAACAGCCCCCAGAGCAGTACTTC. Protein sequence: CASSPAEQPPEQYF.

This rearrangement joins TRBV4-1 to TRBJ2-3; TRBD2 matches at 9 bases. The CDR3 is 15 residues long. Germline V gene data show CDR1 as MGHRA and CDR2 as YSYEKL. V was pared by 0 bases and J by 4 bases, with 2 bases of the junction left unmatched. The CDR3 loop reads CASSQESSGADTQYF. The DNA of the CDR3 is TGCGCCAGCAGCCAAGAGTCTAGCGGGGCAGATACGCAGTATTTT.

The rearrangement links TRBV6-1 to TRBJ1-5; D gene ambiguous. V was cut by 5 bases and J by 6 bases, with 8 bases left in between. The CDR3 is 12 residues long. Germline V lookup: CDR1 MNHNS, CDR2 SASEGT. This CDR3 reads CASSPPPQPQHF. As DNA, the CDR3 is TGTGCCAGCAGTCCCCCCCCTCAGCCCCAGCATTTT.

This clonotype was seen a few times. The chain employs TRBV7-2 and TRBJ1-5, with 7 bases identical to TRBD1. The CDR3 is 15 amino acids. V shed 2 bases, J shed 6 bases, and the junction held 7 bases outside the gene matches. Per germline, CDR1 SGHTA and CDR2 FQGNSA. CDR3 region: CASSLKGAGPQPQHF. CDR3 coding DNA: TGTGCCAGCAGCTTAAAGGGGGCCGGACCTCAGCCCCAGCATTTT. The entire variable domain, with the rest obtained from reference TRBV7-2 and TRBJ1-5, is as follows: GAGVSQSPSNKVTEKGKDVELRCDPISGHTALYWYRQSLGQGLEFLIYFQGNSAPDKSGLPSDRFSAERTGGSVSTLTIQRTQQEDSAVYLCASSLKGAGPQPQHFGDGTRLSIL.

This clonotype was seen only a few times. V is TRBV28 and J is TRBJ2-7; possible D gene TRBD1, 6 bases. This CDR3 contains 17 residues. Trimming pared 8 bases from V and 4 bases from J, leaving 27 bases between. Germline V gives CDR1 MDHEN, CDR2 SYDVKM. CDR3 nucleotides: TGTGCCAGCTGCTACCCTTCGCGGCTTAGGGGGAGTTACGAGCAGTACTTC. Residues: CASCYPSRLRGSYEQYF.

A remark on this clonotype: A clone one base away is much larger, so this may be a read error. J is TRBJ2-3 and V is TRBV29-1; D uncertain. Germline V lookup: CDR1 SQVTM, CDR2 ANQGSEA. The CDR3 is 13 residues long. V lost 4 bases and J 2 bases, leaving 10 bases between the germline ends. CDR3 coding DNA: TGCAGCGTTGTGGTTGAAGCCACAGATACGCAGTATTTT. It specifies CSVVVEATDTQYF.

J is TRBJ2-4 and V is TRBV5-5; 10 bases are a match to TRBD1. Trimming cost V 0 bases and J 1 base; bases outside gene matches: 1. CDR3 size: 16 residues. Germline loops: CDR1 SGHKS, CDR2 YYEKEE (reference sequence). The CDR3, as DNA: TGTGCCAGCAGCTTGGGACAGGGGGCCGCCAAAAACATTCAGTACTTC. Residues: CASSLGQGAAKNIQYF.

This chain uses TRBV20-1 with TRBJ2-7, with a weak D call TRBD1 (6 bases). V lost 0 bases and J lost 1, with 13 bases in between. CDR3 length equals 15 residues. From germline, CDR1 is DFQATT and CDR2 SNEGSKA (reference sequence). The CDR3 reads CSARDTGTKSYEQYF. The DNA of the CDR3 is TGCAGTGCTAGAGATACAGGGACAAAATCCTACGAGCAGTACTTC.

The chain has TRBV5-5 and TRBJ2-3, with D possibly being TRBD1 or TRBD2 (5 bases each). The CDR3 length is 14 residues. Germline-derived CDR1 and CDR2 are SGHKS and YYEKEE (reference sequence). The V end was cut by 4 bases, the J end by 1 base, with 10 bases between. The CDR3 here is CASSTGTRTDTQYF. As DNA, the CDR3 is TGTGCCAGCAGCACCGGGACGCGCACAGATACGCAGTATTTT. Complete variable domain (other parts from reference TRBV5-5 and TRBJ2-3): DAGVTQSPTHLIKTRGQQVTLRCSPISGHKSVSWYQQVLGQGPQFIFQYYEKEERGRGNFPDRFSARQFPNYSSELNVNALLLGDSALYLCASSTGTRTDTQYFGPGTRLTVL.

The gene calls are TRBV12-5 and TRBJ2-7; D gene ambiguous. The germline gives CDR1 LGHNT, CDR2 FRNRAP. CDR3 size: 12 residues. Trimming cost V 7 bases and J 10 bases, with 17 bases left between them. CDR3 in DNA: TGTGCTAGTGTGGGCTACGTTAGTACCCAGTACTTC. Translating it yields CASVGYVSTQYF.

This clonotype appeared a few times. This sequence joins TRBV5-1 and TRBJ1-6; TRBD1 is a possible D gene (6 bases). The CDR3 loop spans 14 amino acids. The V end lost 3 bases, the J end lost 2 bases, and 6 bases lay between the germline ends. CDR1 and CDR2 (germline): SGHRS, YFSETQ. For the CDR3, the DNA is TGCGCCAGCAGCTGGGACACCTATAATTCACCCCTCCACTTT. The encoded protein is CASSWDTYNSPLHF. Full variable domain (remainder filled in from reference TRBV5-1 and TRBJ1-6): KAGVTQTPRYLIKTRGQQVTLSCSPISGHRSVSWYQQTPGQGLQFLFEYFSETQRNKGNFPGRFSGRQFSNSRSEMNVSTLELGDSALYLCASSWDTYNSPLHFGNGTRLTVT.

This clonotype occurred a few times. The CDR3 spells CSARDSYNEQYF. The CDR3 region has the DNA TGCAGTGCTAGGGACAGCTACAATGAGCAGTACTTC. This chain uses TRBV20-1 with TRBJ2-5; tentative D call: TRBD1 (6 bases). There are 12 residues in the CDR3. Trimming removed 3 bases from V and 11 bases from J, with 16 bases in between. Looked up from germline, CDR1 is DFQATT and CDR2 is SNEGSKA (reference sequence).

The chain couples TRBV20-1 to TRBJ2-4; possible D gene TRBD2, 6 bases. The tail of the sequence fits TRBJ2-7 better, so the J call may be wrong. There are 14 residues in the CDR3. CDR1 and CDR2 (germline): DFQATT, SNEGSKA (reference sequence). This CDR3 is CSARPRLEGHEQYF. Here the CDR3 DNA reads TGCAGTGCTAGACCCCGCCTGGAGGGCCACGAGCAGTACTTC.